This T cell receptor beta chain was obtained from a study of CD8 T cells in ankylosing spondylitis. TCRdb re-derived calls from the 5' RACE reads in MiXCR, one entry per CDR3 protein. The sample shows a few hundred thousand distinct CDR3 sequences, roughly 18% of them seen only once. Only a few counts were recorded for this clonotype. The origin of this receptor is a male donor with ankylosing spondylitis or in good health (not recorded which). The sample was blood, either unsorted or a sorted T cell fraction (not recorded which).

CDR3 region: CASILQGANPDTQYF. CDR3 DNA sequence: TGTGCCAGCATCCTACAAGGGGCCAATCCAGATACGCAGTATTTT. This rearrangement joins TRBV28 to TRBJ2-3; perhaps TRBD1 as D (5 bases). CDR1 is MDHEN, CDR2 SYDVKM, per germline. V gave up 7 bases and J gave up 4 bases, with 18 bases separating them. This CDR3 is 15 amino acids long.